The present T cell receptor beta chain was sequenced within a study of cytomegalovirus exposure and HLA in healthy donors. The method was immunoSEQ multiplex PCR; TCRdb's version includes in-frame clones alone and lacks a portion of them. The data hold some 140,000 clones, with about four fifths observed a single time. Specimen: PBMCs. The source is a woman between 25 and 40 years old in good health and CMV-seronegative.

The CDR3 region has the DNA TGCGCCAGCAGCCCGGGGTCGAGCTCCTACGAGCAGTACTTC. Protein sequence: CASSPGSSSYEQYF. The chain couples TRBV5-1 to TRBJ2-7, with a possible D match to TRBD2 (5 bases). The length of the CDR3 is 14 residues. V lost 4 bases and J lost 0, with 11 bases in between. Germline V gene data show CDR1 as SGHRS and CDR2 as YFSETQ.